This TCR beta chain was recovered during a study of beta chain features in type 1 diabetes. The sequenced template was cDNA made from the entire isolated RNA. Using immunoSEQ multiplex PCR, the repertoire was profiled, and TCRdb retains in-frame clones only, with some absent. The data contain approximately 730,000 clones, about an eighth of them singletons. Overall study results and limits: There was a moderate but significant shortening of TCRB CDR3s in all four CD4+ subsets of Type 1 diabetes patients.

V was cut by 2 bases and J by 3 bases, with 12 bases left in between. Germline values: CDR1 SGHNT, CDR2 YYREEE (reference sequence). The CDR3 covers 15 residues. Details on this clone: Its antigen is not known.

The TCR originated in a young man with type 1 diabetes. This chain connects TRBV5-4 to TRBJ1-3, with a weak D call TRBD1 (6 bases). Sequenced material: naive CD4+ T cells from blood. This chain's CDR3 is CASSLAGASGNTIYF. DNA of the CDR3: TGTGCCAGCAGCTTAGCGGGGGCGAGTGGAAACACCATATATTTT. The complete variable domain, with remaining parts taken from reference TRBV5-4 and TRBJ1-3, reads ETGVTQSPTHLIKTRGQQVTLRCSSQSGHNTVSWYQQALGQGPQFIFQYYREEENGRGNFPPRFSGLQFPNYSSELNVNALELDDSALYLCASSLAGASGNTIYFGEGSWLTVV.